This entry lists 29 T cell receptor beta chains sequenced from one sample in a study of CXCR3-negative and CXCR3-positive naive CD8 T cells. Whole-study results and caveats: More hydrophobic TRB CDR3s were found in CXCR3-positive naive cells than in CXCR3-negative naive cells.

These receptors' antigens are unknown. 5' RACE that incorporated UMI labels was used to prepare the TRB cDNA libraries. Using the 5' RACE reads, TCRdb records one entry per CDR3 protein without DNA. This table lists 130,000 to 150,000 distinct CDR3 sequences. The material sequenced was naive CXCR3+ CD8+ T cells from blood. The subset is: CD45RO-CCR7+CD27+CD95- naive CD8+ T cells expressing CXCR3 (TNR3+). The receptors originated from a human donor in good health. Some clones in this sample may be carry-over from other donors' samples.

The chain employs TRBV12-3 or TRBV12-4 and TRBJ2-7; the D gene TCRdb calls, TRBD2, cannot be checked with no DNA. CDR3 size: 13 residues. The CDR3 sequence: CASSFWAPNEQYF.

This rearrangement joins TRBV28 to TRBJ2-1; TCRdb selects TRBD2, and the lack of DNA leaves this call unchecked. The CDR3 has 15 amino acids. Germline V gives CDR1 MDHEN, CDR2 SYDVKM. CDR3 region: CASSPLAGPYNEQFF.

The J gene is TRBJ2-1, the V gene TRBV14. This CDR3 contains 13 residues. Per the germline V gene, CDR1 is SGHDN and CDR2 is FVKESK. Here the CDR3 reads CASSQALASEQFF.

The chain links TRBV28 to TRBJ2-7; TCRdb calls TRBD1, which cannot be checked without DNA. The germline V gene encodes CDR1 MDHEN and CDR2 SYDVKM. This CDR3 spans 13 amino acids. This CDR3 is CASTTGTGYEQYF. Full variable domain (outside the CDR3, taken from reference TRBV28 and TRBJ2-7): DVKVTQSSRYLVKRTGEKVFLECVQDMDHENMFWYRQDPGLGLRLIYFSYDVKMKEKGDIPEGYSVSREKKERFSLILESASTNQTSMYLCASTTGTGYEQYFGPGTRLTVT.

The chain carries TRBV3-1 and TRBJ2-1; TCRdb selects TRBD1, and the lack of DNA leaves this call unchecked. Germline assignment: CDR1 LGHDT and CDR2 YNNKEL (reference sequence). The CDR3 totals 14 residues. CDR3 loop: CASSQEWDADEQFF.

The rearrangement links TRBV6-7 to TRBJ2-5; the D call of TRBD2 rests on TCRdb alone, since no DNA is present to check it. TRBV6-7 is reported as an ORF; its role is uncertain. The CDR3 is made up of 16 amino acids. CDR3 residues: CASRYRLAGSQETQYF.

This chain connects TRBV11-3 to TRBJ2-3; TCRdb outputs TRBD1, but without DNA this stays unchecked. Germline loops: CDR1 SGHNT, CDR2 YENEEA. The CDR3 consists of 14 residues. CDR3 protein: CASSSGQRPDTQYF. Full variable domain (rest looked up from reference TRBV11-3 and TRBJ2-3): EAGVVQSPRYKIIEKKQPVAFWCNPISGHNTLYWYLQNLGQGPELLIRYENEEAVDDSQLPKDRFSAERLKGVDSTLKIQPAELGDSAVYLCASSSGQRPDTQYFGPGTRLTVL.

The J gene is TRBJ2-7, the V gene TRBV29-1; the D call of TRBD1 rests on TCRdb alone, since no DNA is present to check it. CDR1 and CDR2 from the germline V gene are SQVTM and ANQGSEA. This CDR3 contains 12 residues. The CDR3 spells CSATDSIYEQYF.

This sequence joins TRBV7-9 and TRBJ2-7. Germline CDR1 SEHNR, CDR2 FQNEAQ (reference sequence). The CDR3 loop spans 15 amino acids. This CDR3 is CASSLFDVVGYEQYF.

This sequence joins TRBV6-6 and TRBJ1-3; the D call from TCRdb, TRBD1, cannot be confirmed without DNA. This CDR3 has 16 amino acids. The V gene's germline CDR1 is MNHNY and CDR2 SVGAGI (reference sequence). CDR3 sequence: CASSPYRAEDGNTIYF.

This chain connects TRBV28 to TRBJ1-5; TCRdb reports TRBD1, a call that lacks DNA to check it against. The CDR3 is made up of 15 amino acids. Looked up from germline, CDR1 is MDHEN and CDR2 is SYDVKM. CDR3: CASSFAGFGNQPQHF.

The chain is built from TRBV28 and TRBJ2-7. Germline V gene sequence: CDR1 MDHEN, CDR2 SYDVKM. The CDR3 totals 11 residues. CDR3: CASSSTWTQSF.

The J gene is TRBJ1-5, the V gene TRBV28; TCRdb selects TRBD1, and the lack of DNA leaves this call unchecked. Germline V gene data show CDR1 as MDHEN and CDR2 as SYDVKM. CDR3 size: 14 residues. CDR3 residues: CASRPQGGNQPQHF.

V is TRBV18 and J is TRBJ2-1. This CDR3 has 11 residues. CDR1 is KGHSH and CDR2 is LQKENI in the germline V gene. The CDR3: CASSQNNEQFF.

CDR3 residues: CASSLPPVQGTITGELFF. The chain carries TRBV28 and TRBJ2-2; TCRdb designates TRBD1, a call that cannot be tested without DNA. Germline V gene data show CDR1 as MDHEN and CDR2 as SYDVKM. The CDR3 has 18 amino acids.

The rearrangement joins TRBV7-9 to TRBJ1-1; TCRdb names TRBD1, which stays unverified in the absence of DNA. This CDR3 has 15 amino acids. Germline CDR1 SEHNR, CDR2 FQNEAQ (reference sequence). CDR3 protein: CASSTRQDVNTEAFF.

The V and J genes are TRBV29-1 and TRBJ2-7; TCRdb selects TRBD1, and the lack of DNA leaves this call unchecked. The CDR3 is 15 residues long. Germline V lookup: CDR1 SQVTM, CDR2 ANQGSEA. This chain's CDR3 is CSVEGMGTESYEQYF.

J is TRBJ2-2 and V is TRBV7-3. Germline CDR1 reads SGHTA; CDR2 reads FQGTGA. The CDR3 sequence is 13 residues long. CDR3 residues: CATMDPDTGELFF.

The gene calls are TRBV2 and TRBJ2-4; TCRdb proposes TRBD2, but this gene call is untestable without DNA. This CDR3 is 16 amino acids long. Germline V gene sequence: CDR1 SNHLY, CDR2 FYNNEI. Here the CDR3 reads CASSERTSWTKNIQYF.

This rearrangement joins TRBV12-3 or TRBV12-4 to TRBJ2-7; the TCRdb D gene call, TRBD1, has no DNA to confirm it. The CDR3 is 14 residues long. CDR3 amino acids: CASSPGSGAYEQYF.

The chain couples TRBV15 to TRBJ2-2; TCRdb proposes TRBD1, but this gene call is untestable without DNA. Germline V gives CDR1 LNHNV, CDR2 YYDKDF (reference sequence). The CDR3 length is 14 residues. The chain's CDR3 is CATSLGHNTGELFF.

The rearrangement joins TRBV29-1 to TRBJ1-1; absent DNA, TCRdb's TRBD1 call cannot be checked. Germline CDR1 SQVTM, CDR2 ANQGSEA. The CDR3 has 13 amino acids. Here the CDR3 reads CSVTDRRNTEAFF.

The rearrangement links TRBV12-3 or TRBV12-4 to TRBJ2-6; the TRBD1 assignment by TCRdb is unverifiable without DNA. The CDR3 is made up of 19 amino acids. The CDR3 loop reads CAIQETRAGRGSGANVLTF.

This chain's CDR3 is CASSQDVGLAADTQYF. The chain is built from TRBV14 and TRBJ2-3. Germline assignment: CDR1 SGHDN and CDR2 FVKESK. CDR3 length equals 16 residues.

The genes are TRBV11-3 and TRBJ2-1; TCRdb reports TRBD1, a call that lacks DNA to check it against. Germline CDR1 SGHNT, CDR2 YENEEA. CDR3 size: 14 residues. CDR3 residues: CASSSGQGDDEQFF.

This CDR3 is CASSLTGEETQYF. The chain carries TRBV28 and TRBJ2-5; the TRBD1 assignment by TCRdb is unverifiable without DNA. Germline CDR1 and CDR2: MDHEN and SYDVKM. There are 13 residues in the CDR3.

The V call is TRBV6-2 or TRBV6-3, the J call TRBJ1-2; no DNA is available, so the TRBD1 call from TCRdb remains unchecked. CDR1 is MNHEY and CDR2 is SVGEGT in the germline V gene. The CDR3 has 18 residues. The chain's CDR3 is CASSYSFIVRTGEDGYTF.

This rearrangement joins TRBV29-1 to TRBJ2-2; the D gene TCRdb calls, TRBD1, cannot be checked with no DNA. The CDR3 contains 12 residues. Germline V lookup: CDR1 SQVTM, CDR2 ANQGSEA. The CDR3 loop is CSVISGPGELFF.

The rearrangement links TRBV29-1 to TRBJ2-1. Germline CDR1 is SQVTM and CDR2 is ANQGSEA. This CDR3 is 15 amino acids long. CDR3 loop: CSVERAENSYNEQFF.